This T cell receptor beta chain was observed in a study of T cells in women clearing cervical HPV infection. Background on the study: Controls were women whose single incident HPV16 infection cleared within 12 months without precancer or cancer. General study findings and limits: Cases carried less TRBV6-7 than controls: 0.11% versus 0.16%.

Turning to this clone: Its matching antigen is unknown. The read falls 3 residues short of the CDR3 end, and the missing part is taken from the germline J gene.

MY09/MY11 PCR detected cervical HPV DNA; dot-blot assigned genotypes. The CDR3 runs 15 residues. With V trimmed by 7 bases and J by 1 base, 4 bases remained unmatched. CDR1 and CDR2 from the germline V gene are MNHEY and SVGEGT. Sequencing used immunoSEQ multiplex PCR; TCRdb keeps in-frame clones, though not all of them. The sample shows 25,000 to 30,000 clones, and 15% to 20% sits with its ten largest clones. The chain is built from TRBV6-2 or TRBV6-3 and TRBJ2-7; 13 nucleotides align to TRBD2. The receptor's source is a woman between 18 and 70 years old with a cervical HPV16 infection that either progressed to CIN3+ or cleared (not recorded which). Specimen: blood buffy coat. CDR3: CASTGLAGASYEQYF. Partial CDR3 DNA: TGTGCCAGCACCGGACTAGCGGGAGCATCCTACGAG.